One sample yielded the 13 T cell receptor beta chains listed below, sequenced in a study of blood T cell repertoires in COVID-19. The method was immunoSEQ multiplex PCR; TCRdb's version includes in-frame clones alone and lacks a portion of them. The sample consists of 200,000 to 250,000 clones, about 88% of them appearing once. The sample was peripheral blood. The source of these receptors is a woman in her 50s with COVID-19, enrolled during active disease.

Concerning this clone itself: Different DNA sequences within this sample yield the same CDR3. The rearrangement links TRBV5-6 to TRBJ1-3; D not resolved. The CDR3 has 14 amino acids. V was cut by 0 bases and J by 0 bases, with 4 bases left in between. CDR1 and CDR2 from the germline V gene are SGHDT and YYEEEE. The CDR3 nucleotides are TGTGCCAGCAGCTTGGGTAGCTCTGGAAACACCATATATTTT. Translating it yields CASSLGSSGNTIYF.

The J gene is TRBJ1-3, the V gene TRBV15, with D tentatively TRBD1 (5 bases). CDR3 length: 16 residues. Trimming stripped 0 bases from V and 2 bases from J, with 11 bases between. CDR1 and CDR2 from the germline V gene are LNHNV and YYDKDF (reference sequence). The CDR3 DNA is TGTGCCACCAGCAGAGATCTCAGGGTTACTGGAAACACCATATATTTT. Residues: CATSRDLRVTGNTIYF. Complete variable domain (other parts from reference TRBV15 and TRBJ1-3): DAMVIQNPRYQVTQFGKPVTLSCSQTLNHNVMYWYQQKSSQAPKLLFHYYDKDFNNEADTPDNFQSRRPNTSFCFLDIRSPGLGDTAMYLCATSRDLRVTGNTIYFGEGSWLTVV.

The chain links TRBV27 to TRBJ1-5; unclear D gene. The germline CDR1 and CDR2 sequences are MNHEY and SMNVEV (reference sequence). The CDR3 spans 13 residues. V was cut by 3 bases and J by 6 bases, with 9 bases left in between. CDR3 residues: CASSLSRVQPQHF. CDR3 bases: TGTGCCAGCAGTTTGAGCCGGGTTCAGCCCCAGCATTTT.

This chain links TRBV5-1 with TRBJ2-5, with 10 bases aligning to TRBD1. The CDR3 sequence is 14 residues long. In germline, CDR1 is SGHRS, CDR2 YFSETQ. V lost 4 bases, J lost 3 bases, and 3 bases stayed unmatched. DNA of the CDR3: TGCGCCAGCAGCCTGGGACAGGGGAAAGAGACCCAGTACTTC. Encoded protein: CASSLGQGKETQYF.

The genes are TRBV18 and TRBJ1-5, with D possibly being TRBD1 (6 bases). Trimming took 0 bases from V and 7 from J, leaving 13 bases between them. Germline V gene data show CDR1 as KGHSH and CDR2 as LQKENI. This CDR3 comprises 15 residues. Written as DNA, the CDR3 is TGTGCCAGCTCACCACCGGGAGGGGGGAGCCAGCCCCAGCATTTT. Encoded protein: CASSPPGGGSQPQHF.

The chain employs TRBV24-1 and TRBJ2-1; no reliable D call. This CDR3 spans 11 amino acids. Trimming took 4 bases from V and 10 from J, leaving 7 bases between them. In germline, CDR1 is KGHDR, CDR2 SFDVKD. The CDR3 protein is CATSEFREQFF. The CDR3 DNA reads as TGTGCCACCAGTGAGTTCCGGGAGCAGTTCTTC.

The chain employs TRBV19 and TRBJ2-3; TRBD1 might be the D (6 bases). CDR3 length: 15 residues. Deletions cut 3 bases from V and 4 bases from J, with 14 bases between. The germline V gene encodes CDR1 LNHDA and CDR2 SQIVND (reference sequence). The CDR3 loop reads CASSILWGPSDTQYF. The CDR3 DNA sequence: TGTGCCAGTAGTATTCTGTGGGGGCCCTCAGATACGCAGTATTTT.

This clone was picked up one time. The J gene is TRBJ2-3, the V gene TRBV5-1; D remains ambiguous. Per the germline V gene, CDR1 is SGHRS and CDR2 is YFSETQ. The germline V and J ends were trimmed by 0 bases and 2 bases, with 4 bases remaining between them. The CDR3 covers 13 residues. The CDR3 DNA sequence: TGCGCCAGCAGCTTGGATAACACAGATACGCAGTATTTT. Protein sequence: CASSLDNTDTQYF.

The chain joins TRBV10-2 to TRBJ2-7; 7 bases fit TRBD1. V dropped 4 bases and J dropped 4; count of bases not matched to a gene: 10. The CDR3 is 15 residues long. Germline CDR1 is WSHSY and CDR2 is SAAADI. CDR3 sequence (DNA): TGCGCCAGCAGTGGTCCCGGAACACAGGGGTACGAGCAGTACTTC. Its protein product is CASSGPGTQGYEQYF.

The chain is built from TRBV5-5 and TRBJ2-3; 7 bases are a match to TRBD1. V shed 0 bases, J shed 4 bases, and the junction held 5 bases outside the gene matches. The CDR3 consists of 15 residues. Looked up from germline, CDR1 is SGHKS and CDR2 is YYEKEE (reference sequence). CDR3 sequence (DNA): TGTGCCAGCAGCTTGGATACGCAGGGGGCAGATACGCAGTATTTT. Protein sequence: CASSLDTQGADTQYF.

The chain links TRBV6-2 or TRBV6-3 to TRBJ2-1, with unresolved D. V was clipped by 2 bases and J by 7 bases, with 9 bases between them. CDR1 is MNHEY and CDR2 is SVGEGT in the germline V gene. CDR3 length: 13 amino acids. The CDR3 is CASSYPPGNEQFF. The CDR3 DNA reads as TGTGCCAGCAGTTACCCACCAGGAAATGAGCAGTTCTTC.

This chain connects TRBV5-1 to TRBJ2-7; 7 bases line up with TRBD2. The CDR3 spans 15 residues. Trimming at V came to 0 bases and at J to 5 bases, leaving 8 bases not matched to a gene. Germline loops: CDR1 SGHRS, CDR2 YFSETQ. CDR3 nucleotide sequence: TGCGCCAGCAGCTTGGGGAGCGGGATAAATCACGAGCAGTACGTC. Residues: CASSLGSGINHEQYV.

V and J are TRBV6-6 and TRBJ2-5, with D possibly TRBD2 on 5 matching bases. This CDR3 has 15 amino acids. V lost 8 bases, J lost 1 base, and 17 bases lay in between. Germline V lookup: CDR1 MNHNY, CDR2 SVGAGI (reference sequence). CDR3 in DNA: TGTGCCAGCGCCTCCGGGGTTCCCTTCCAAGAGACCCAGTACTTC. Translation gives CASASGVPFQETQYF.